Presented here are 12 T cell receptor beta chains from one specimen sequenced in a study of blood T cell repertoires in COVID-19. Clones were read by immunoSEQ multiplex PCR, and TCRdb kept only the in-frame ones, dropping some. The profile shows 70,000 or so clones, 70% to 90% of them singletons. The sequencing input was peripheral blood. The receptors here all came from a man aged 65 to 85 with active or convalescent COVID-19.

This clone was seen just once. The chain recombines TRBV4-2 with TRBJ1-5, with D possibly TRBD1 on 5 matching bases. This CDR3 spans 15 amino acids. Trimming shortened V by 0 bases and J by 4 bases, and 10 bases separated the two germline ends. Germline CDR1 reads LGHNA; CDR2 reads YNFKEQ. The CDR3 nucleotides read TGTGCCAGCAGCCAAGAACGGGGGGGAAATCAGCCCCAGCATTTT. Its protein is CASSQERGGNQPQHF.

In its sample, this clone was seen once. The chain links TRBV19 to TRBJ1-3; D not resolved. CDR1 is LNHDA, CDR2 SQIVND, per germline (reference sequence). The CDR3 covers 15 residues. V dropped 3 bases and J dropped 4 bases, with 13 bases sitting between them. The CDR3 DNA sequence: TGTGCCAGTAGTATGAGAATGCTCGGGGGAAACACCATATATTTT. This sequence encodes CASSMRMLGGNTIYF.

This chain uses TRBV7-3 with TRBJ1-2; D uncertain. V gave up 5 bases and J gave up 5 bases, with 15 bases separating them. CDR3 length: 14 residues. Per the germline V gene, CDR1 is SGHTA and CDR2 is FQGTGA. The CDR3 reads CASSPSPLEYGYTF. The DNA for the CDR3 is TGTGCCAGCAGCCCTAGTCCCCTAGAATATGGCTACACCTTC.

The rearrangement links TRBV5-4 to TRBJ1-1, with 9 nucleotides matching TRBD1. Trimming at V came to 4 bases and at J to 4 bases, leaving 8 bases not matched to a gene. CDR3 length: 15 amino acids. Germline V lookup: CDR1 SGHNT, CDR2 YYREEE (reference sequence). The CDR3 DNA sequence: TGTGCCAGCAGCACCCAACAGGGGGCGATCACTGAAGCTTTCTTT. Translation: CASSTQQGAITEAFF.

V is TRBV7-8 and J is TRBJ1-2, with 7 bases that match TRBD1. CDR3 length equals 15 residues. V gave up 0 bases and J gave up 2 bases; unmatched junction bases: 3. Germline CDR1 is SGHVS and CDR2 is FQNEAQ. In nucleotides, the CDR3 is TGTGCCAGCAGCTTAGCGGCAGGGGGAAACTATGGCTACACCTTC. Protein: CASSLAAGGNYGYTF.

J is TRBJ1-2 and V is TRBV28; a possible D gene is TRBD1 (5 bases). The germline V and J ends were trimmed by 6 bases and 12 bases, with 20 bases remaining between them. Per the germline V gene, CDR1 is MDHEN and CDR2 is SYDVKM. This CDR3 is built from 13 residues. This CDR3 reads CASSRLAGPGNTF. The CDR3 nucleotides read TGTGCCAGCAGCCGACTAGCCGGACCAGGGAACACCTTC.

V usage is TRBV7-2 and J usage is TRBJ1-4; TRBD1 matches at 8 bases. The V and J ends lost 5 bases and 8 bases, in that order; junction bases with no gene match: 16. There are 17 residues in the CDR3. Germline V gene lookup returns CDR1 SGHTA and CDR2 FQGNSA. In DNA form, the CDR3 reads TGTGCCAGCAGCCCTATCGTCGGACAGGGTAAGCGCGAAAAACTGTTTTTT. Translated: CASSPIVGQGKREKLFF.

The CDR3 sequence: CASSPMQAGQETQYF. In DNA, the CDR3 is TGTGCCAGCTCACCGATGCAAGCGGGCCAAGAGACCCAGTACTTC. The V gene is TRBV18, the J gene TRBJ2-5, with D perhaps matching TRBD2 (6 bases). Germline lookup yields CDR1 KGHSH and CDR2 LQKENI. The CDR3 runs 15 residues. V lost 3 bases and J lost 1, with 12 bases in between.

The table lists this clone with a count of one. The gene calls are TRBV28 and TRBJ2-1, with D possibly TRBD2 on 5 matching bases. This CDR3 has 12 residues. V was trimmed by 6 bases and J by 10 bases, leaving 13 bases between them. Germline loops: CDR1 MDHEN, CDR2 SYDVKM. The CDR3 sequence: CASSERRREQFF. DNA of the CDR3: TGTGCCAGCAGCGAAAGAAGGAGGGAGCAGTTCTTC.

The genes are TRBV5-1 and TRBJ1-2; a possible D gene is TRBD1 (5 bases). Per the germline V gene, CDR1 is SGHRS and CDR2 is YFSETQ. CDR3 size: 14 residues. Trimming took 4 bases from V and 1 from J, leaving 11 bases between them. In DNA form, the CDR3 reads TGCGCCAGCAGCCCAGGGTCGGGTAACTATGGCTACACCTTC. Protein product: CASSPGSGNYGYTF.

The V call is TRBV18, the J call TRBJ2-2; the match to TRBD1 covers 8 bases. With V trimmed by 5 bases and J by 8 bases, 16 bases remained unmatched. Looked up from germline, CDR1 is KGHSH and CDR2 is LQKENI. CDR3 length: 17 residues. The CDR3: CASSSNLGGQGSGELFF. CDR3 DNA sequence: TGTGCCAGCTCAAGTAACCTCGGTGGACAGGGATCTGGGGAGCTGTTTTTT.

A remark on this clone: Its ends do not fully match the called genes, so a read error is possible. This chain uses TRBV5-6 with TRBJ2-7; TRBD1 agrees at 11 bases. Germline values: CDR1 SGHDT, CDR2 YYEEEE. The CDR3 is 12 residues long. CDR3 protein: CASSWTGGEEYF. The CDR3 nucleotides read TGTGCCAGCAGCTGGACAGGGGGCGAGGAGTACTTC.